Listed below are T cell receptor beta chains from one sample, sequenced in a study of blood T cell repertoires in COVID-19. The data were produced by immunoSEQ multiplex PCR, yet TCRdb's version contains in-frame clones alone and is incomplete. The table includes some 460,000 clones, about 90% detected once. The specimen sequenced was PBMCs or T cells enriched from blood (not recorded which). The source is a woman between 18 and 30 years old who had recovered from COVID-19. Both conserved end residues are part of each CDR3. A D gene is named only where the DNA matches it firmly. Rows give clone size only sometimes, using once, few, many, or a class for an expanded clone.

v_call	d_call	j_call	clone_size	cdr3_length	cdr3_nt	cdr3_aa
TRBV2	.	TRBJ1-6	.	12	TGTGCCAGCAGTGTAGTGAATTCACCCCTCCACTTT	CASSVVNSPLHF
TRBV6-5	.	TRBJ1-1	.	12	TGTGCCAGCTCCCTTGGGGGGGAGAAAGCTTTCTTT	CASSLGGEKAFF
TRBV7-2	.	TRBJ2-5	many	13	TGTGCCAGCAGCTCTACAGGGGGGGGGACCCAGTACTTC	CASSSTGGGTQYF
TRBV29-1	TRBD2	TRBJ2-7	.	12	TGCAGCGTCGGACTAGCGGGGGGCCTCCAGTACTTC	CSVGLAGGLQYF
TRBV30	.	TRBJ1-6	.	13	TGTGCCTGGAGGGGGGGGCCCAATTCACCCCTCCACTTT	CAWRGGPNSPLHF
TRBV21-1	.	TRBJ2-5	.	11	TGTGCCAGACAGACAGAAGAGACCCAGTACTTC	CARQTEETQYF
TRBV9	.	TRBJ1-1	.	14	TGTGCCAGCAGCGTATCACCCCTGGGGCCTGAAGCTTTCTTT	CASSVSPLGPEAFF
TRBV5-8	TRBD1	TRBJ1-3	.	15	TGTGCCAGCAGCCTTGGGACAGCTACTGGAAACACCATATATTTT	CASSLGTATGNTIYF
TRBV2	TRBD1	TRBJ1-6	.	14	TGTGCCAGAACAGGGGACTCCTATAATTCACCCCTCCACTTT	CARTGDSYNSPLHF
TRBV7-9	TRBD2	TRBJ2-5	.	15	TGTGCCGTCGGACTAGCGGGGTTGTACCAAGAGACCCAGTACTTC	CAVGLAGLYQETQYF
TRBV10-3	.	TRBJ2-7	few	14	TGTGCCATCAGTGCATCTACAGGGAGTAACGAGCAGTACTTC	CAISASTGSNEQYF
TRBV10-3	.	TRBJ1-4	.	13	TGTGCCATCCCGAAGGAGGGAGCTGAAAAACTGTTTTTT	CAIPKEGAEKLFF
TRBV6-5	.	TRBJ1-1	.	14	TGTGCCAGCAGTTACGGTCCGGGGAACACTGAAGCTTTCTTT	CASSYGPGNTEAFF
TRBV7-8	.	TRBJ2-5	.	13	TGTGCCAGCAGCCCGATCAGGGCAGAGACCCAGTACTTC	CASSPIRAETQYF
TRBV23-1	.	TRBJ2-3	.	17	TGCGCCAGCAGTCAACCTCGGAGGCTAGCCAGCACAGATACGCAGTATTTT	CASSQPRRLASTDTQYF
TRBV6-2/TRBV6-3	TRBD1	TRBJ2-2	.	16	TGTGCCAGCAGCCACGACAGGGGTATAGTCACCGGGGAGCTGTTTTTT	CASSHDRGIVTGELFF
TRBV5-3	TRBD1	TRBJ2-7	.	16	TGTGCCAGAAGCCCGAACAGGGGGCTTCTCGCCTACGAGCAGTACTTC	CARSPNRGLLAYEQYF